This T cell receptor beta chain is drawn from a study of radiation and T cells in renal cell carcinoma (dated by TCRdb to the early 2020s). In terms of the full investigation: The samples were obtained from a clinical trial, where primary renal cell carcinomas were treated with 15 Gy stereotactic body radiation therapy and then removed by nephrectomy 4 weeks afterward. In total, more than 50 samples underwent TCR beta sequencing: roughly 26 tumors plus 27 peripheral blood samples. Across all 55 or so samples, 4,016,671 unique CDR3 nucleotide sequences encoding some 2.6 million unique CDR3 amino acid sequences were identified.

The CDR3 runs 13 residues from the cysteine to the phenylalanine. The read is trimmed to its CDR3 DNA, 39 bases read in frame from base 1. From a lookup of the germline V gene, CDR1 and CDR2 are ENHRY and SYGVKD. The germline ends are 9 bases apart after V is trimmed by 8 bases and J by 0 bases. The time point label corresponds to: baseline pretreatment blood. Reading the label with the study, this specimen's treatment or condition is: 15 Gy SBRT to primary tumor, nephrectomy 4 weeks later. To follow tumor-enriched clonotypes, serial peripheral blood was collected from radiation-treated patients at baseline and at 2 weeks and 4 weeks after SBRT. Every patient had renal cell carcinoma of clear cell pathology. The QIAamp DNA Blood Mini Kit (Qiagen) was used to prepare genomic DNA for TCR sequencing. Only samples passing all quality control checks were included in the analyses. Points the paper makes about the study in general: An increase in top tumor clonotypes in blood was observed from baseline to 2 weeks post-radiation, followed by contraction by 4 weeks, which was taken to suggest transient expansion of tumor-resident clones. Blood repertoire dynamics were not followed beyond 4 weeks after treatment. With a single-armed trial design, the study had no way to address how radiation dose or scheduling affects the TCR repertoire. Because no pretreatment tumor biopsies were available, whether clonotypes were present in the tumor at baseline could not be determined.

TCR beta libraries were generated from genomic DNA with the immunoSEQ kit, following the manufacturer's recommendations. Library preparation used a first multiplex PCR with proprietary primers, then a second PCR adding unique barcodes, with bead cleanups after each round. A positive control reaction and a negative control reaction, both provided in the kit, were run with every batch of samples. The final libraries were assessed on an Agilent 4200 TapeStation D1000 ScreenTape, pooled by volume, and quantified by qPCR. Sequencing was performed on an Illumina NextSeq500 using a MidOutput 150-cycle cartridge, with 156 Read1 cycles, 15 Index1 cycles, and the kit custom primers. The pooled library was loaded at 1.0 pM with an approximately 18% PhiX control spike-in. As for how the authors treated the data: Vendor-processed data were analyzed in R, and a clonotype was defined as all T cells sharing the same CDR3 nucleotide sequence. In the clone abundance analyses, frequencies in each sample were normalized to that sample's 10,000 most abundant clones. Public T cell clones, which averaged fewer than five per sample, were removed prior to analysis. An abundance difference of at least 32-fold between compartments was the criterion for calling clonotypes tumor-enriched or baseline blood-enriched. A beta-binomial differential abundance model was applied to find clonotypes that expanded or contracted between blood time points. Tumor-blood repertoire similarity was measured with the Baroni-Urbani and Buser coefficient, and groups were compared using two-tailed Wilcoxon tests in R. TCRdb limited this immuneACCESS table to in-frame rearrangements with V and J called. A share of clones is missing; checked studies link under half to unresolved V genes, and the rest is unexplained. Clone size and V and J calls were adopted from that table, with D and trimming inferred from the DNA. This sample gives 120,000 to 150,000 clones in total; less than 90% of them show up just once. In total, the top ten clones hold about 4.3% of the sample.

Note on this clone: This clone's antigen is unknown. Base qualities are not recorded, but no much larger clone differs from it by a single base.

This specimen consisted of blood, obtained from a patient whose treatment included radiotherapy and nephrectomy. This clonotype was obtained from a woman aged 70 to 79 with renal cell carcinoma. The chain is made from TRBV10-3 and TRBJ2-3, and perhaps TRBD2 as D gene, on 6 matching bases. The CDR3 region: CAIGAGSTDTQYF. The base sequence is TGTGCCATCGGGGCGGGAAGCACAGATACGCAGTATTTT.